This T cell receptor beta chain comes out of a study of cytomegalovirus exposure and HLA in healthy donors. PCR involved 60 Vbeta and 13 Jbeta primers. This table comes from immunoSEQ multiplex PCR, and its TCRdb copy is limited to in-frame clones, with some not included. The sample shows more than 150,000 clones, around 80% of them seen only once. In its sample, this clone was seen once. Sequencing was done on a sample of PBMCs. The sequence was obtained from a man between 18 and 35 years old in good health and CMV-seronegative.

The CDR3 region is CASGALGTDTQYF. In nucleotides, the CDR3 is TGTGCCAGCGGGGCCCTCGGGACAGATACGCAGTATTTT. The chain employs TRBV25-1 and TRBJ2-3; perhaps TRBD1 as D (5 bases). The germline gives CDR1 MGHDK, CDR2 SYGVNS. V was trimmed by 8 bases and J by 3 bases, leaving 12 bases between them. The CDR3 has 13 amino acids.